This TCR beta chain was recorded in a study of blood T cells in healthy people across ages. Regarding this clonotype: The antigen is unknown.

Whole-study findings and limits: The long-lived group displayed more naive CD4+ cells, plus higher diversity, than the aged donors did. Naive T cell percentage by flow cytometry tracked strongly with beta diversity.

Alongside a J-beta primer mix, a sample-barcoded 5' primer served in a second PCR lasting roughly 6 to 11 cycles. TCRdb processed the 5' RACE reads anew with MiXCR; each CDR3 protein has one entry. This table holds over 550,000 distinct CDR3 sequences, about 30% found once. Trimming took 5 bases from V and 1 from J, leaving 18 bases between them. The CDR3 runs to 17 residues. CDR1 and CDR2 (germline): SQVTM, ANQGSEA. Researchers collected ten milliliters of peripheral blood from every single donor. Per sample, no less than 5 micrograms of total RNA were extracted. The chain combines TRBV29-1 with TRBJ2-6, with a tentative D call TRBD1 (6 bases). The sequence was collected from a woman at least 80 years old in good health. The sequencing input was blood. Here the CDR3 reads CSVLGGRGGSGANVLTF. In DNA, the CDR3 is TGCAGCGTTTTGGGTGGCAGGGGTGGATCTGGGGCCAACGTCCTGACTTTC.